The 28 T cell receptor beta chains in this list originate from one sample, sequenced in a study of blood T cell repertoires in COVID-19. Profiled with immunoSEQ multiplex PCR; TCRdb holds only in-frame clones, not every one. The sample has over 40,000 clones, about nine tenths seen once. Material: peripheral blood. The source of these receptors is a man aged 65-85 years with acute or convalescent COVID-19.

The chain joins TRBV15 to TRBJ2-1, with 11 bases matching TRBD2. In germline, CDR1 is LNHNV, CDR2 YYDKDF (reference sequence). V lost 6 bases and J lost 6; bases outside the gene matches: 7. The CDR3 totals 15 residues. CDR3 in amino acids: CATSKGLAGGNEQFF. The CDR3 DNA reads as TGTGCCACCAGTAAGGGGCTAGCGGGGGGCAATGAGCAGTTCTTC.

Note on this clone: This sample includes further DNA sequences coding for the same CDR3. The chain is built from TRBV18 and TRBJ2-7; 10 nucleotides align to TRBD1. This CDR3 is built from 15 residues. The V gene end was trimmed by 3 bases and the J gene end by 1 base; junction bases not matched to a gene: 3. Germline values: CDR1 KGHSH, CDR2 LQKENI. CDR3 sequence reads: CASSPPGQGSYEQYF. The CDR3 bases are TGTGCCAGCTCACCTCCGGGACAGGGGTCCTACGAGCAGTACTTC.

Only one count was recorded for this clone. V usage is TRBV6-5 and J usage is TRBJ1-1; 9 bases are a match to TRBD1. This CDR3 contains 13 residues. Trimming at V came to 6 bases and at J to 7 bases, leaving 6 bases not matched to a gene. CDR1 MNHEY and CDR2 SVGAGI come from the germline V gene. The CDR3: CASSETGGLEAFF. The DNA for the CDR3 is TGTGCCAGCAGCGAGACAGGGGGGCTTGAAGCTTTCTTT.

The chain has TRBV5-6 and TRBJ2-3; tentative D call: TRBD1 (5 bases). CDR1 SGHDT and CDR2 YYEEEE come from the germline V gene. V lost 2 bases to trimming and J lost 2 bases, with 12 bases between them. This CDR3 is built from 15 residues. DNA for the CDR3: TGTGCCAGCAGCTTTGGGGCAGGAGTCACAGATACGCAGTATTTT. Protein: CASSFGAGVTDTQYF.

This chain uses TRBV19 with TRBJ2-3, with 8 bases identical to TRBD2. J was trimmed by 3 bases and V by 6 bases; bases with no gene match: 5. CDR1 LNHDA and CDR2 SQIVND come from the germline V gene (reference sequence). This CDR3 spans 14 amino acids. CDR3 DNA sequence: TGTGCCAGTAGGGCCCGCGGGGGGACAGATACGCAGTATTTT. This sequence encodes CASRARGGTDTQYF.

V gene TRBV19 combines with J gene TRBJ2-2; maybe TRBD1 (6 bases). V was trimmed by 0 bases and J by 2 bases, leaving 7 bases between them. Germline V CDR1 and CDR2: LNHDA, SQIVND (reference sequence). CDR3 length: 15 residues. CDR3 in DNA: TGTGCCAGTAGTATAGACAGGGGTAACACCGGGGAGCTGTTTTTT. This encodes CASSIDRGNTGELFF.

This clone was seen only a few times. V gene TRBV9 combines with J gene TRBJ2-4; possible D gene TRBD1, 5 bases. CDR1 is SGDLS and CDR2 is YYNGEE in the germline V gene. Trimming removed 3 bases from V and 1 base from J, with 14 bases in between. There are 16 residues in the CDR3. CDR3 bases: TGTGCCAGCAGCGCAGGGAACCCCAGGGCCAAAAACATTCAGTACTTC. It codes for CASSAGNPRAKNIQYF.

The chain combines TRBV6-5 with TRBJ2-7, with a weak D call TRBD2 (6 bases). This CDR3 is built from 16 residues. V lost 4 bases to trimming and J lost 3 bases, with 19 bases between them. Germline CDR1 MNHEY, CDR2 SVGAGI. The CDR3 DNA reads as TGTGCCAGCAGTTCCCCCCGGGGGTTTGTCGGCTACGAGCAGTACTTC. Its translation is CASSSPRGFVGYEQYF.

V is TRBV7-8 and J is TRBJ1-6; 7 positions agree with TRBD1. V dropped 5 bases and J dropped 5; count of bases not matched to a gene: 6. The CDR3 covers 15 residues. The germline gives CDR1 SGHVS, CDR2 FQNEAQ. This chain's CDR3 is CASSPGTVNNSPLHF. CDR3 sequence (DNA): TGTGCCAGCAGCCCCGGGACAGTTAATAATTCACCCCTCCACTTT.

This rearrangement joins TRBV2 to TRBJ2-7; 8 bases line up with TRBD1. Per germline, CDR1 SNHLY and CDR2 FYNNEI. There are 15 residues in the CDR3. V was pared by 6 bases and J by 0 bases, with 7 bases of the junction left unmatched. This CDR3 reads CASRPGQGPSYEQYF. CDR3 in DNA: TGTGCCAGCAGGCCCGGACAGGGTCCCTCCTACGAGCAGTACTTC.

The chain combines TRBV5-6 with TRBJ1-2; D remains unclear. The V end was cut by 0 bases, the J end by 1 base, with 10 bases between. Per the germline V gene, CDR1 is SGHDT and CDR2 is YYEEEE. The CDR3 length is 15 residues. CDR3 nucleotide sequence: TGTGCCAGCAGCTTGGCGGGCGGGAATAACTATGGCTACACCTTC. It codes for CASSLAGGNNYGYTF.

J is TRBJ1-2 and V is TRBV10-3; tentatively, D is TRBD1 (5 bases). The CDR3 sequence is 11 residues long. The germline V gene has CDR1 ENHRY and CDR2 SYGVKD. Trimming removed 7 bases at V and 8 bases at J, with 11 bases between. CDR3 amino acids: CAINAGIGYTF. CDR3 bases: TGTGCCATCAATGCAGGGATCGGCTACACCTTC.

The chain is built from TRBV12-5 and TRBJ2-5; 10 nucleotides agree with TRBD1. V shed 3 bases, J shed 4 bases, and the junction held 2 bases outside the gene matches. The CDR3 covers 14 residues. Germline CDR1 is LGHNT and CDR2 is FRNRAP. In nucleotides, the CDR3 is TGTGCTAGTGGTTTTGGGACAGGGGTAGAGACCCAGTACTTC. It yields the protein CASGFGTGVETQYF.

J is TRBJ1-5 and V is TRBV7-2; perhaps TRBD1 as D (6 bases). Germline-derived CDR1 and CDR2 are SGHTA and FQGNSA. This CDR3 is built from 15 residues. Trimming removed 3 bases from V and 0 bases from J, with 9 bases in between. The CDR3 DNA sequence: TGTGCCAGCAGCTTTACAGGGAATAGCAATCAGCCCCAGCATTTT. This sequence encodes CASSFTGNSNQPQHF. Filled out from reference TRBV7-2 and TRBJ1-5, the complete variable domain reads GAGVSQSPSNKVTEKGKDVELRCDPISGHTALYWYRQSLGQGLEFLIYFQGNSAPDKSGLPSDRFSAERTGGSVSTLTIQRTQQEDSAVYLCASSFTGNSNQPQHFGDGTRLSIL.

This sequence joins TRBV6-5 and TRBJ2-5; the match to TRBD1 covers 9 bases. The junction had 9 bases not matched to a gene; V was cut back by 7 bases and J by 6 bases. The CDR3 runs 14 residues. Germline V gene lookup returns CDR1 MNHEY and CDR2 SVGAGI. The CDR3 region is CASTKDRGRKTQYF. In DNA form, the CDR3 reads TGTGCCAGCACCAAGGACAGGGGAAGAAAGACCCAGTACTTC.

The chain recombines TRBV9 with TRBJ1-6; tentative D call: TRBD1 (6 bases). Germline V gene data show CDR1 as SGDLS and CDR2 as YYNGEE. This CDR3 spans 14 amino acids. The V end lost 4 bases, the J end lost 13 bases, and 18 bases lay between the germline ends. CDR3 sequence: CASSPAGEGKPLHF. The CDR3 DNA follows: TGTGCCAGCAGCCCGGCAGGGGAAGGAAAGCCCCTCCACTTT.

This chain uses TRBV19 with TRBJ1-1, with TRBD1 as a possible D gene (5 bases). V was trimmed by 3 bases and J by 3 bases, leaving 8 bases between them. CDR3 length equals 13 residues. In germline, CDR1 is LNHDA, CDR2 SQIVND (reference sequence). CDR3 residues: CASSIRDYTEAFF. The CDR3 nucleotides read TGTGCCAGTAGTATCAGGGACTACACTGAAGCTTTCTTT.

The chain links TRBV28 to TRBJ2-3, with D possibly TRBD2 on 6 matching bases. This CDR3 is built from 13 residues. Germline V gene sequence: CDR1 MDHEN, CDR2 SYDVKM. Trimming left V 6 bases short and J 0 bases short, with 7 bases between. The CDR3 loop reads CASRGGSTDTQYF. CDR3 coding DNA: TGTGCCAGCAGGGGGGGTAGCACAGATACGCAGTATTTT.

The rearrangement joins TRBV7-6 to TRBJ1-1, with D perhaps TRBD1 (5 bases). Germline V CDR1 and CDR2: SGHVS, FNYEAQ. The V gene lost 3 bases and the J gene lost 1 base, with 12 bases spanning the gap. The CDR3 runs to 15 residues. CDR3: CASSLRGMGNTEAFF. CDR3 nucleotides: TGTGCCAGCAGCTTGCGGGGGATGGGGAACACTGAAGCTTTCTTT.

By proportion, this clone is medium-sized. The chain joins TRBV5-6 to TRBJ2-7, with D possibly TRBD2 on 5 matching bases. The CDR3 spans 12 residues. CDR1 is SGHDT and CDR2 is YYEEEE in the germline V gene. Trimming pared 3 bases from V and 8 bases from J, leaving 12 bases between. The CDR3 coding sequence is TGTGCCAGCAGCTCGCTGGAGGTCAAGCAGTACTTC. It is translated as CASSSLEVKQYF.

This chain links TRBV14 with TRBJ1-1; tentative D call: TRBD1 (5 bases). V was cut by 0 bases and J by 6 bases, with 14 bases left in between. The CDR3 has 15 amino acids. The germline V gene has CDR1 SGHDN and CDR2 FVKESK. CDR3 protein: CASSQEGALGSEAFF. The CDR3 bases are TGTGCCAGCAGCCAAGAAGGGGCCTTAGGCTCTGAAGCTTTCTTT.

This chain uses TRBV5-1 with TRBJ1-1; possible D gene TRBD1, 6 bases. V lost 1 base to trimming and J lost 6 bases, with 10 bases between them. The CDR3 totals 13 residues. Germline-derived CDR1 and CDR2 are SGHRS and YFSETQ. In nucleotides, the CDR3 is TGCGCCAGCAGCTTGCTAGGACAGTCTGAAGCTTTCTTT. Amino acids: CASSLLGQSEAFF.

The chain has TRBV19 and TRBJ2-2, with 8 positions matching TRBD2. V dropped 6 bases and J dropped 1; count of bases not matched to a gene: 10. This CDR3 spans 17 amino acids. Germline CDR1 is LNHDA and CDR2 is SQIVND (reference sequence). CDR3 coding DNA: TGTGCCAGTAGGGGTTGGAGGCGGGGGGAGAACACCGGGGAGCTGTTTTTT. This gives the protein CASRGWRRGENTGELFF.

V and J are TRBV5-4 and TRBJ1-1; 8 nucleotides align to TRBD1. Germline lookup yields CDR1 SGHNT and CDR2 YYREEE (reference sequence). V dropped 7 bases and J dropped 0; count of bases not matched to a gene: 11. The CDR3 spans 16 residues. The CDR3: CASGRTGNLMNTEAFF. CDR3 nucleotides: TGTGCCAGCGGAAGGACAGGGAACCTCATGAACACTGAAGCTTTCTTT.

The V call is TRBV28, the J call TRBJ2-5; TRBD1 matches 10 bases. J lost 3 bases, V lost 2 bases, and 6 bases had no gene match. Germline-derived CDR1 and CDR2 are MDHEN and SYDVKM. The CDR3 covers 16 residues. The CDR3 protein is CASSLTGTGVEETQYF. CDR3 DNA sequence: TGTGCCAGCAGTTTAACCGGGACAGGGGTGGAAGAGACCCAGTACTTC.

V and J are TRBV9 and TRBJ2-1, with D possibly matching TRBD1 (6 bases). The CDR3 has 13 residues. V was clipped by 1 base and J by 9 bases, with 11 bases between them. CDR1 SGDLS and CDR2 YYNGEE come from the germline V gene. The CDR3 sequence is CASSVQGTAEQFF. The CDR3 region has the DNA TGTGCCAGCAGCGTACAGGGGACGGCTGAGCAGTTCTTC.

The chain combines TRBV7-3 with TRBJ2-1; 9 positions agree with TRBD1. CDR1 SGHTA and CDR2 FQGTGA come from the germline V gene. CDR3 length: 15 residues. V trimming: 5 bases; J trimming: 6 bases; junction bases outside the gene matches: 8. The CDR3 DNA sequence: TGTGCCAGCAGCCCGACAGGGGGATCCCTCAATGAGCAGTTCTTC. It codes for CASSPTGGSLNEQFF.

This chain uses TRBV7-9 with TRBJ1-5, with D perhaps matching TRBD1 (5 bases). The ends were cut back, 7 bases at V and 9 bases at J, with 19 bases in the middle. This CDR3 contains 14 residues. Germline CDR1 SEHNR, CDR2 FQNEAQ (reference sequence). CDR3 sequence: CASTSTGANGPQHF. CDR3 coding DNA: TGTGCCAGCACTTCCACTGGGGCCAACGGGCCCCAGCATTTT.